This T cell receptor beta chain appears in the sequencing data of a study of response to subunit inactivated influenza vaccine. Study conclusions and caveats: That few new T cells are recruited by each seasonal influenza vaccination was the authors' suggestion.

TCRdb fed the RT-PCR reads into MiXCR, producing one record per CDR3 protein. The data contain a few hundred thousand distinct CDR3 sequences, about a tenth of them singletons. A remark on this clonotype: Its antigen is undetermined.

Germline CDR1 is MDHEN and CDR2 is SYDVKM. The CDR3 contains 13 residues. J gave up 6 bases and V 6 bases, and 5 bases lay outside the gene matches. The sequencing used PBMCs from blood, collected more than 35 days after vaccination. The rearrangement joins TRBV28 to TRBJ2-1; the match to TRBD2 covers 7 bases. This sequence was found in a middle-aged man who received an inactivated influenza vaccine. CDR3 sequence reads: CASSKSGTNEQFF. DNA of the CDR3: TGTGCCAGCAGCAAGAGCGGGACCAATGAGCAGTTCTTC.